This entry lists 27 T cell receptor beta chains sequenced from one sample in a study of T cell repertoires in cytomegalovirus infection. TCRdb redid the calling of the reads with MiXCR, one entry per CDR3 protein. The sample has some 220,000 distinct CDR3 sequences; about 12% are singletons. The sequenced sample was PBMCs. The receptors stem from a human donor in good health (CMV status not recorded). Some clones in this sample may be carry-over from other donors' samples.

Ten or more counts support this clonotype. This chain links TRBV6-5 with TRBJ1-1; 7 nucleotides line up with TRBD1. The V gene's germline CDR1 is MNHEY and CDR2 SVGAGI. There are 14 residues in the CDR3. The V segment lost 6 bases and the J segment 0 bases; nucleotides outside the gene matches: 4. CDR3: CASSQGDVNTEAFF. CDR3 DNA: TGTGCCAGCAGCCAGGGGGATGTGAACACTGAAGCTTTCTTT.

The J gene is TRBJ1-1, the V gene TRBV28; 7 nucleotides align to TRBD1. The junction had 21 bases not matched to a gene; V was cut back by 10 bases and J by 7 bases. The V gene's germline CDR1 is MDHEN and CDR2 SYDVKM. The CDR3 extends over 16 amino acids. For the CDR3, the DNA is TGTGCCACCCAGACTCCGCAAGGGCAGGGGGTGATTGAAGCTTTCTTT. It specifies CATQTPQGQGVIEAFF. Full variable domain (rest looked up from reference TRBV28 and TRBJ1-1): DVKVTQSSRYLVKRTGEKVFLECVQDMDHENMFWYRQDPGLGLRLIYFSYDVKMKEKGDIPEGYSVSREKKERFSLILESASTNQTSMYLCATQTPQGQGVIEAFFGQGTRLTVV.

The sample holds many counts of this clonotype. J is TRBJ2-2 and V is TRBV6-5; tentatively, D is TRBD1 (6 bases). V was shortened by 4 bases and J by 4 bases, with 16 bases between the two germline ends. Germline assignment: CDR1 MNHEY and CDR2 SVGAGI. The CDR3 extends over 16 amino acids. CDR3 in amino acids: CASSFRTATGTGELFF. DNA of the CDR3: TGTGCCAGCAGTTTTCGGACAGCAACGGGCACCGGGGAGCTGTTTTTT.

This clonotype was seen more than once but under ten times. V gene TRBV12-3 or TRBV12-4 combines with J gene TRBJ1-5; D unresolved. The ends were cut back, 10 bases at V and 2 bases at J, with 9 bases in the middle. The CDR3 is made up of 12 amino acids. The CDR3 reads CATKEGNQPQHF. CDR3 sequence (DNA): TGTGCCACCAAGGAGGGCAATCAGCCCCAGCATTTT.

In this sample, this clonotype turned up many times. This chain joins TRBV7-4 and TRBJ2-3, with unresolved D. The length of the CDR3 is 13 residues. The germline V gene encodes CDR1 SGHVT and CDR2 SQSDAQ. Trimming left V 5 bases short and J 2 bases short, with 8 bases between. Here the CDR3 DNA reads TGTGCCAGCAGCCCCCCCTACACAGATACGCAGTATTTT. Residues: CASSPPYTDTQYF.

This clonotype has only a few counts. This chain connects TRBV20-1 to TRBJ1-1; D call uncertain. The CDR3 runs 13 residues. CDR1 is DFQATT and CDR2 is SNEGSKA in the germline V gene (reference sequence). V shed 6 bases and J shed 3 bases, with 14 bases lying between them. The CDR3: CSAPLGLDTEAFF. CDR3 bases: TGCAGTGCCCCGTTAGGTTTAGACACTGAAGCTTTCTTT.

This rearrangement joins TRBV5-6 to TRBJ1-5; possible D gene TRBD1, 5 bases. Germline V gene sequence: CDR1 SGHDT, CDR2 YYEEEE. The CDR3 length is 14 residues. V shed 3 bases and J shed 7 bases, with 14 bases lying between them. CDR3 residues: CASSSSRGGQPQHF. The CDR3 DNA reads TGTGCCAGCAGCTCCTCGAGGGGCGGACAGCCCCAGCATTTT.

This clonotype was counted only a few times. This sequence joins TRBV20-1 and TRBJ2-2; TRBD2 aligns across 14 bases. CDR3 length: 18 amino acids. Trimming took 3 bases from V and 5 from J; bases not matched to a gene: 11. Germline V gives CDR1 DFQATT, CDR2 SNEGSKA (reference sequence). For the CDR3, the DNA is TGCAGTGCTAGTAGTCAGACTAGCGGGGGGGCAGGGACCGGGGAGCTGTTTTTT. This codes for CSASSQTSGGAGTGELFF.

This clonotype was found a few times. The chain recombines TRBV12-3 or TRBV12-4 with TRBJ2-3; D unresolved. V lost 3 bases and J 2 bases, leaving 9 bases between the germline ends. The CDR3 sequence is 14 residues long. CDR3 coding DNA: TGTGCCAGCAGTTTCTATGGAAACACAGATACGCAGTATTTT. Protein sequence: CASSFYGNTDTQYF.

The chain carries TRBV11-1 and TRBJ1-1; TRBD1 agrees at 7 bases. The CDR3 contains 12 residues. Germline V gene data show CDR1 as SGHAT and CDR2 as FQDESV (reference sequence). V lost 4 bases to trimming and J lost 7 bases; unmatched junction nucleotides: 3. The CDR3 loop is CASSSDRDEAFF. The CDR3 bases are TGTGCCAGCAGCTCCGACAGGGATGAAGCTTTCTTT.

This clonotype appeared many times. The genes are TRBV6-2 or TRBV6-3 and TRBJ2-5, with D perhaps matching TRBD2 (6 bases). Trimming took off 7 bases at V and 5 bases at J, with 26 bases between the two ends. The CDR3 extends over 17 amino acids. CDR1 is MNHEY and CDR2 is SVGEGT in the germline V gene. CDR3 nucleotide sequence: TGTGCCAGCAAAAGTTTTTCCCAGCCGGGAGAAGGGGAGACCCAGTACTTC. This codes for CASKSFSQPGEGETQYF.

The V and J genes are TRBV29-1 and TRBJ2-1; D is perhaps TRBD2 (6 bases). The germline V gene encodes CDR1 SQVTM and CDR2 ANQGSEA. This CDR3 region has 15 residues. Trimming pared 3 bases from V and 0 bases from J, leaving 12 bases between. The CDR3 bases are TGCAGCGTTGAGCCTCTAGCGTCCTCCTACAATGAGCAGTTCTTC. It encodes CSVEPLASSYNEQFF.

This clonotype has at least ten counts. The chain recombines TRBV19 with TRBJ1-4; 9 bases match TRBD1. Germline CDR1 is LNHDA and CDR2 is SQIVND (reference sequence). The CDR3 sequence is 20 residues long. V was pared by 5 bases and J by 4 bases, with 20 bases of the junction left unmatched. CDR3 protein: CASSLNQPGQGPLNNEKLFF. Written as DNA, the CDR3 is TGTGCCAGTAGTTTGAACCAACCGGGACAGGGACCCTTAAATAATGAAAAACTGTTTTTT.

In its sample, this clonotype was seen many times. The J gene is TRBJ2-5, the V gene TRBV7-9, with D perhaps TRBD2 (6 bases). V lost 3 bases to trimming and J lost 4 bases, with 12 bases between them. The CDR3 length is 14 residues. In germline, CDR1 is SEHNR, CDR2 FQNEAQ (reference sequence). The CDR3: CASSFGGDGETQYF. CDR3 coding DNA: TGTGCCAGCAGCTTCGGAGGGGACGGAGAGACCCAGTACTTC.

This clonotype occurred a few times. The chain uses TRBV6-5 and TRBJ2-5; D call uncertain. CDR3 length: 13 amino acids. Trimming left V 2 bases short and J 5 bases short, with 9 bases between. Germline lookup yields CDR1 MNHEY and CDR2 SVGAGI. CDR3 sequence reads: CASSYGVSETQYF. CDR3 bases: TGTGCCAGCAGTTACGGGGTCTCGGAGACCCAGTACTTC.

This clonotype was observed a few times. CDR3 loop: CATSRALGETQYF. CDR3 in DNA: TGTGCCACCAGCAGAGCCCTCGGAGAGACCCAGTACTTC. V gene TRBV15 combines with J gene TRBJ2-5; D gene uncertain. Deletions cut 1 base from V and 4 bases from J, with 7 bases between. Per the germline V gene, CDR1 is LNHNV and CDR2 is YYDKDF (reference sequence). The CDR3 length is 13 residues.

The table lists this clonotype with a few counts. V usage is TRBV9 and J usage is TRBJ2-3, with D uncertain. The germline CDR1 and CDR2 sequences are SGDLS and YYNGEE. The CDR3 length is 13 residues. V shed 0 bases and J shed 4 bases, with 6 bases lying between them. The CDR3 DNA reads TGTGCCAGCAGCGTAGGCGTCGCAGATACGCAGTATTTT. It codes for CASSVGVADTQYF.

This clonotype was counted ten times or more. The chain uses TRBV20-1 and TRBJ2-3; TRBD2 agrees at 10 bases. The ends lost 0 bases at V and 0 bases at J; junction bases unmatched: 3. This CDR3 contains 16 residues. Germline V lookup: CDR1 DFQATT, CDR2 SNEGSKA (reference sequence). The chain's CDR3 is CSARETSGPSTDTQYF. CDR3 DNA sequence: TGCAGTGCTAGAGAGACTAGCGGGCCAAGCACAGATACGCAGTATTTT.

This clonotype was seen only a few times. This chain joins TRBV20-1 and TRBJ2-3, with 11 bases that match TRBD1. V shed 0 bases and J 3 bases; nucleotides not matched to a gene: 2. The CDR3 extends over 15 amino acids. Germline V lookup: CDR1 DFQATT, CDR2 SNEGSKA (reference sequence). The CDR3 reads CSARERDRGTDTQYF. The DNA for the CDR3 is TGCAGTGCTAGAGAAAGGGACAGGGGGACAGATACGCAGTATTTT.

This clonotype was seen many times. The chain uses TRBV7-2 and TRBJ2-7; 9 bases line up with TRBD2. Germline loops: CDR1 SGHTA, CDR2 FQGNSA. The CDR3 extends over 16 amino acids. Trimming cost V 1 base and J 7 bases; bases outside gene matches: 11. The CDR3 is CASSLGLAGPLGEQYF. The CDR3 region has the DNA TGTGCCAGCAGCTTAGGTCTAGCGGGACCTTTGGGGGAGCAGTACTTC.

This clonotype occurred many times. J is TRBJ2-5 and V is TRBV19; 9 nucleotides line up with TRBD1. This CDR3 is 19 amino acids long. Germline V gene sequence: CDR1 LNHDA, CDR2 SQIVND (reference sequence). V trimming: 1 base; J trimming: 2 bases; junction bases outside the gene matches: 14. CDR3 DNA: TGTGCCAGTAGTATAGTAGCTTCCAACAGGGGGCCTAAACAAGAGACCCAGTACTTC. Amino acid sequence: CASSIVASNRGPKQETQYF. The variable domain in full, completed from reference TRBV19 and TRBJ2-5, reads DGGITQSPKYLFRKEGQNVTLSCEQNLNHDAMYWYRQDPGQGLRLIYYSQIVNDFQKGDIAEGYSVSREKKESFPLTVTSAQKNPTAFYLCASSIVASNRGPKQETQYFGPGTRLLVL.

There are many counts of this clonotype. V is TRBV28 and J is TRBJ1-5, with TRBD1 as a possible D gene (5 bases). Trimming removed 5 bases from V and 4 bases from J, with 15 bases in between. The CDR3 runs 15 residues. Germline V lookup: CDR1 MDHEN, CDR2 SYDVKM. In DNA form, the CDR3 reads TGTGCCAGCAGTCCCCCGGGGCCTCCTAATCAGCCCCAGCATTTT. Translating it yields CASSPPGPPNQPQHF.

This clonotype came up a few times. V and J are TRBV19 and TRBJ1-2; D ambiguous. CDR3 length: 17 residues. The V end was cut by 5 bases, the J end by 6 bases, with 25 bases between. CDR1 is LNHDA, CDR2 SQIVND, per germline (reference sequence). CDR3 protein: CASSRTARAGPLDGYTF. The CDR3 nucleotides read TGTGCCAGTAGTCGGACGGCTCGGGCAGGCCCTTTGGATGGCTACACCTTC.

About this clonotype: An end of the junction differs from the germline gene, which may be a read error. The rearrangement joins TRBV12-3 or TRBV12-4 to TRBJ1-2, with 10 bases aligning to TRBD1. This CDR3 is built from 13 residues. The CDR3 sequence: CASSLAAGTGVRF. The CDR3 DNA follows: TGTGCCAGCAGTTTAGCTGCGGGGACAGGGGTTCGCTTC.

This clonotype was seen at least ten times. The CDR3 nucleotides are TGTGCCACCCAAGAAAAACTCAACACAGATACGCAGTATTTT. It encodes CATQEKLNTDTQYF. The V call is TRBV24-1, the J call TRBJ2-3; D remains ambiguous. The germline V gene has CDR1 KGHDR and CDR2 SFDVKD. The CDR3 length is 14 residues. Trimming stripped 9 bases from V and 2 bases from J, with 14 bases between.

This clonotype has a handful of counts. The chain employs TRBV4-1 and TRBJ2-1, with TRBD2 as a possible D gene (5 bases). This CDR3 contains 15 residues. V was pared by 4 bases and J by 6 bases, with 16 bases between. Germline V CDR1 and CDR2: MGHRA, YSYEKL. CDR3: CASSLLGAVFNEQFF. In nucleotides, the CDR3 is TGCGCCAGCAGCCTCCTAGGAGCGGTCTTCAATGAGCAGTTCTTC.

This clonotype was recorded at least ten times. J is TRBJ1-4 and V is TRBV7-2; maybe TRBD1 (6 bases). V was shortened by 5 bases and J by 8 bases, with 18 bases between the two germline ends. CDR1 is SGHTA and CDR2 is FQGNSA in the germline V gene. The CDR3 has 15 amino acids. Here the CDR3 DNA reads TGTGCCAGCAGCCCCCAGGTGGGGGCGGGGGAAAAACTGTTTTTT. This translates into CASSPQVGAGEKLFF.